What follows are 15 T cell receptor beta chains derived from one specimen sequenced in a study of OX40 agonist ivuxolimab in advanced cancers. Only in-frame clones appear in the TCRdb table, and some are missing; sequencing was by immunoSEQ multiplex PCR. The sample holds tens of thousands of clones; over 80% are singletons and the top ten take 1.5% to 2%. The source was CD4+ or CD8+ T cells sorted from blood, collected in a trial of the OX40 agonist ivuxolimab. These receptors were taken from an adult with an advanced solid tumor such as melanoma, head and neck, liver or kidney cancer.

The chain combines TRBV27 with TRBJ2-5, with 10 bases matching TRBD2. The CDR3 is 15 residues long. V shed 1 base and J 5 bases; nucleotides not matched to a gene: 4. Germline-derived CDR1 and CDR2 are MNHEY and SMNVEV (reference sequence). CDR3 protein: CASSLFRLAGETQYF. CDR3 in DNA: TGTGCCAGCAGTTTATTTCGACTAGCGGGCGAGACCCAGTACTTC.

This sequence joins TRBV11-1 and TRBJ2-2; no reliable D call. CDR3 length: 12 amino acids. V shed 4 bases and J shed 7 bases, with 7 bases lying between them. Germline V gives CDR1 SGHAT, CDR2 FQDESV (reference sequence). For the CDR3, the DNA is TGTGCCAGCAGCTGGATGGGCGGGGAGCTGTTTTTT. Protein sequence: CASSWMGGELFF.

The V call is TRBV29-1, the J call TRBJ2-3, with 7 bases identical to TRBD1. The CDR3 length is 13 residues. Trimming at V came to 4 bases and at J to 2 bases, leaving 3 bases not matched to a gene. Germline V CDR1 and CDR2: SQVTM, ANQGSEA. CDR3 coding DNA: TGCAGCGTTGGAAGGGGGCTCACAGATACGCAGTATTTT. It translates to CSVGRGLTDTQYF.

The rearrangement joins TRBV28 to TRBJ2-3; D uncertain. The germline CDR1 and CDR2 sequences are MDHEN and SYDVKM. Trimming removed 7 bases at V and 2 bases at J, with 16 bases between. The CDR3 is made up of 15 amino acids. CDR3 DNA sequence: TGTGCCAGCATTTCGAGGATTCGCACCACAGATACGCAGTATTTT. Translated: CASISRIRTTDTQYF.

V usage is TRBV27 and J usage is TRBJ1-3; weak D call: TRBD1 (5 bases). The CDR3 is made up of 15 amino acids. V was trimmed by 5 bases and J by 2 bases, leaving 13 bases between them. Per the germline V gene, CDR1 is MNHEY and CDR2 is SMNVEV (reference sequence). CDR3 nucleotide sequence: TGTGCCAGCAGTCCCCAGGGAACGGCTGGAAACACCATATATTTT. This gives the protein CASSPQGTAGNTIYF.

This clone has only one observation. This rearrangement joins TRBV5-1 to TRBJ2-3; 7 bases are a match to TRBD2. The CDR3 spans 15 residues. The germline V gene has CDR1 SGHRS and CDR2 YFSETQ. V lost 5 bases to trimming and J lost 0 bases; unmatched junction nucleotides: 6. CDR3 nucleotide sequence: TGCGCCAGCAGACCGCTAGCGGCTAGCACAGATACGCAGTATTTT. Protein product: CASRPLAASTDTQYF.

This clone has more than one count but fewer than ten. V is TRBV5-1 and J is TRBJ1-1, with D maybe TRBD1 (5 bases). In germline, CDR1 is SGHRS, CDR2 YFSETQ. CDR3 length: 15 residues. Trimming took off 7 bases at V and 1 base at J, with 17 bases between the two ends. For the CDR3, the DNA is TGCGCCAGCTCCGAACCGGGACGGCCGAACACTGAAGCTTTCTTT. It translates to CASSEPGRPNTEAFF. Full variable domain (outside the CDR3, taken from reference TRBV5-1 and TRBJ1-1): KAGVTQTPRYLIKTRGQQVTLSCSPISGHRSVSWYQQTPGQGLQFLFEYFSETQRNKGNFPGRFSGRQFSNSRSEMNVSTLELGDSALYLCASSEPGRPNTEAFFGQGTRLTVV.

V and J are TRBV7-6 and TRBJ2-1, with TRBD1 matching 10 bases. Trimming at V came to 4 bases and at J to 1 base, leaving 4 bases not matched to a gene. The germline gives CDR1 SGHVS, CDR2 FNYEAQ. This CDR3 comprises 16 residues. As DNA, the CDR3 is TGTGCCAGCAGCTCGACAGGGGGCGCGTCCTACAATGAGCAGTTCTTC. It yields the protein CASSSTGGASYNEQFF.

The CDR3 region is CASSYDRGLAEQYF. The CDR3 DNA is TGTGCCAGCAGTTACGACAGGGGTCTAGCCGAGCAGTACTTC. The V and J genes are TRBV6-6 and TRBJ2-7, with 8 bases matching TRBD1. Per the germline V gene, CDR1 is MNHNY and CDR2 is SVGAGI (reference sequence). The CDR3 sequence is 14 residues long. The V gene end was trimmed by 2 bases and the J gene end by 6 bases; junction bases not matched to a gene: 6.

The J gene is TRBJ2-7, the V gene TRBV25-1, with D possibly being TRBD2 (6 bases). The CDR3 covers 13 residues. Germline-derived CDR1 and CDR2 are MGHDK and SYGVNS. V gave up 4 bases and J gave up 3 bases, with 10 bases separating them. The CDR3 loop reads CASSAKGLYEQYF. The CDR3 bases are TGTGCCAGCAGTGCGAAGGGACTCTACGAGCAGTACTTC.

The chain employs TRBV20-1 and TRBJ2-1; D is unclear. Trimming left V 5 bases short and J 7 bases short, with 9 bases between. Germline CDR1 and CDR2: DFQATT and SNEGSKA (reference sequence). The CDR3 is 11 amino acids. The CDR3 DNA reads as TGCAGTGCTCGGCCGTCGAATGAGCAGTTCTTC. Protein: CSARPSNEQFF.

The V and J genes are TRBV14 and TRBJ2-2; 11 bases are a match to TRBD2. Germline V gene data show CDR1 as SGHDN and CDR2 as FVKESK. The CDR3 is 18 residues long. J gave up 6 bases and V 4 bases, and 13 bases lay outside the gene matches. As DNA, the CDR3 is TGTGCCAGCAGCCCCCGTGGCCATAGCGGGGGGGCCGCCGGGGAGCTGTTTTTT. Its translation is CASSPRGHSGGAAGELFF.

V gene TRBV5-1 combines with J gene TRBJ2-5; 7 bases fit TRBD2. J was trimmed by 5 bases and V by 3 bases; bases with no gene match: 10. Germline assignment: CDR1 SGHRS and CDR2 YFSETQ. The CDR3 covers 15 residues. The CDR3 nucleotides read TGCGCCAGCAGCTGGGGGACTACCCGAGCGGAGACCCAGTACTTC. Translated: CASSWGTTRAETQYF.

The chain carries TRBV20-1 and TRBJ2-5, with unresolved D. CDR1 DFQATT and CDR2 SNEGSKA come from the germline V gene (reference sequence). This CDR3 spans 11 amino acids. Trimming shortened V by 7 bases and J by 2 bases, and 8 bases separated the two germline ends. CDR3 coding DNA: TGCAGTGGTCTTCGACAAGAGACCCAGTACTTC. It yields the protein CSGLRQETQYF.

This clone was recorded a few times. The genes are TRBV9 and TRBJ1-1, with a tentative D call TRBD1 (5 bases). V gave up 6 bases and J gave up 1 base, with 10 bases separating them. The CDR3 runs to 13 residues. Germline CDR1 SGDLS, CDR2 YYNGEE. As DNA, the CDR3 is TGTGCCAGCACCTTGACAGAGAACACTGAAGCTTTCTTT. Amino acid sequence: CASTLTENTEAFF.